One and the same sample provided the 20 T cell receptor beta chains below, sequenced in a study of shared T cell receptors in the human thymus. Profiled with immunoSEQ multiplex PCR; TCRdb holds only in-frame clones, not every one. The sample consists of 650,000 to 950,000 clones, 70% to 90% of them appearing once. These data were likewise used in another study, on human thymus T cells.

Sequencing was performed on thymocytes. The receptor source for this set is a girl in the first two years of life with a congenital heart defect.

The V call is TRBV5-1, the J call TRBJ2-6; no definite D call. The germline V and J ends were trimmed by 3 bases and 1 base, with 23 bases remaining between them. Per the germline V gene, CDR1 is SGHRS and CDR2 is YFSETQ. The CDR3 consists of 20 residues. CDR3 DNA sequence: TGCGCCAGCAGCTCCACAATTGTGACACCCCATGAGTCTGGGGCCAACGTCCTGACTTTC. Translation gives CASSSTIVTPHESGANVLTF.

The chain couples TRBV6-1 to TRBJ2-5, with D maybe TRBD2 (5 bases). This CDR3 region has 13 residues. CDR1 MNHNS and CDR2 SASEGT come from the germline V gene. Trimming pared 8 bases from V and 2 bases from J, leaving 12 bases between. The DNA of the CDR3 is TGTGCCAGCGGGAAGACTAATCAAGAGACCCAGTACTTC. Amino acids: CASGKTNQETQYF.

The rearrangement links TRBV5-4 to TRBJ1-1; TRBD1 matches 7 bases. The CDR3 is 17 amino acids. V trimming: 2 bases; J trimming: 5 bases; junction bases outside the gene matches: 15. The V gene's germline CDR1 is SGHNT and CDR2 YYREEE (reference sequence). This chain's CDR3 is CASSFRPGQTLVTEAFF. For the CDR3, the DNA is TGTGCCAGCAGCTTTCGACCGGGACAGACTTTGGTGACTGAAGCTTTCTTT.

The V gene is TRBV2, the J gene TRBJ1-1; D is ambiguous. CDR3 length: 12 amino acids. Germline lookup yields CDR1 SNHLY and CDR2 FYNNEI. Deletions cut 8 bases from V and 5 bases from J, with 12 bases between. CDR3 region: CASWGGRTEAFF. Here the CDR3 DNA reads TGTGCCAGCTGGGGTGGGAGAACTGAAGCTTTCTTT.

The CDR3: CASSDTAYSEAFF. In nucleotides, the CDR3 is TGTGCCAGCAGCGATACCGCGTACTCTGAAGCTTTCTTT. The rearrangement links TRBV6-5 to TRBJ1-1; no firm D call. The CDR3 extends over 13 amino acids. Germline assignment: CDR1 MNHEY and CDR2 SVGAGI. V shed 6 bases and J shed 6 bases, with 14 bases lying between them.

The genes are TRBV2 and TRBJ2-3; 7 bases match TRBD2. Germline values: CDR1 SNHLY, CDR2 FYNNEI. V was pared by 2 bases and J by 2 bases, with 13 bases of the junction left unmatched. The CDR3 sequence is 18 residues long. In DNA, the CDR3 is TGTGCCAGCAGTGAATGGGGATGGGCGGGGGTTATCACAGATACGCAGTATTTT. The encoded protein is CASSEWGWAGVITDTQYF.

This clone has more than one count but fewer than ten. The V call is TRBV7-9, the J call TRBJ2-2; 7 positions agree with TRBD2. CDR1 and CDR2 from the germline V gene are SEHNR and FQNEAQ (reference sequence). Trimming at V came to 2 bases and at J to 4 bases, leaving 13 bases not matched to a gene. The CDR3 has 18 amino acids. The CDR3 nucleotides are TGTGCCAGCAGCTTAAGTCGTGCGGCCCCGGGGGGCACCGGGGAGCTGTTTTTT. This codes for CASSLSRAAPGGTGELFF.

This clone was seen a few times. The chain recombines TRBV28 with TRBJ1-2; D perhaps matches TRBD1 (6 bases). Germline V gene data show CDR1 as MDHEN and CDR2 as SYDVKM. The CDR3 loop spans 15 amino acids. V lost 1 base to trimming and J lost 2 bases, with 11 bases between them. The CDR3: CASSLLPGANYGYTF. The DNA for the CDR3 is TGTGCCAGCAGTTTATTGCCAGGGGCAAACTATGGCTACACCTTC.

The chain has TRBV28 and TRBJ2-4; possibly TRBD2 for D (6 bases). Per the germline V gene, CDR1 is MDHEN and CDR2 is SYDVKM. Trimming took off 3 bases at V and 3 bases at J, with 12 bases between the two ends. CDR3 size: 15 residues. The CDR3 loop reads CASSFEEGGKNIQYF. CDR3 sequence (DNA): TGTGCCAGCAGTTTCGAGGAGGGAGGCAAAAACATTCAGTACTTC.

V gene TRBV9 combines with J gene TRBJ1-2; no definite D call. Trimming removed 4 bases from V and 5 bases from J, with 12 bases in between. CDR1 and CDR2 from the germline V gene are SGDLS and YYNGEE. This CDR3 spans 13 amino acids. The CDR3 here is CASSRTPLYGYTF. In DNA, the CDR3 is TGTGCCAGCAGCCGGACTCCTCTGTATGGCTACACCTTC.

J is TRBJ2-1 and V is TRBV2, with 8 bases fitting TRBD2. The CDR3 has 14 residues. J lost 16 bases, V lost 6 bases, and 17 bases had no gene match. CDR1 is SNHLY, CDR2 FYNNEI, per germline. The CDR3 spells CASSSLPGLGLSFF. The DNA for the CDR3 is TGTGCCAGCAGCTCATTACCGGGACTAGGGCTTTCATTCTTC.

The sample holds one count of this clone. The chain couples TRBV4-1 to TRBJ1-5, with D unclear. The CDR3 runs 14 residues. The V gene's germline CDR1 is MGHRA and CDR2 YSYEKL. Deletions cut 9 bases from V and 2 bases from J, with 14 bases between. This chain's CDR3 is CASEEVFGNQPQHF. The CDR3 DNA follows: TGCGCCAGTGAGGAGGTTTTCGGCAATCAGCCCCAGCATTTT.

V usage is TRBV7-2 and J usage is TRBJ1-2, with TRBD1 matching 10 bases. This CDR3 is built from 16 residues. J lost 1 base, V lost 4 bases, and 6 bases had no gene match. Per germline, CDR1 SGHTA and CDR2 FQGNSA. The CDR3 protein is CASSSGQGFGNYGYTF. The CDR3 DNA reads as TGTGCCAGCAGCTCGGGACAGGGGTTCGGTAACTATGGCTACACCTTC.

A single count supports this clone. The chain employs TRBV7-9 and TRBJ2-7; possibly TRBD2 for D (6 bases). This CDR3 region has 15 residues. With 5 bases removed from V and 2 bases from J, the gap between germline ends came to 16 bases. In germline, CDR1 is SEHNR, CDR2 FQNEAQ (reference sequence). The DNA for the CDR3 is TGTGCCAGCAGCCCTAATAGGGGACTTCCCTACGAGCAGTACTTC. This gives the protein CASSPNRGLPYEQYF.

The genes are TRBV5-1 and TRBJ2-3; 10 nucleotides align to TRBD2. Germline V lookup: CDR1 SGHRS, CDR2 YFSETQ. The CDR3 extends over 17 amino acids. J was trimmed by 4 bases and V by 0 bases; bases with no gene match: 8. In DNA, the CDR3 is TGCGCCAGCAGCTTGGGACCACAGCGGGGGGGCCCAGATACGCAGTATTTT. Translation: CASSLGPQRGGPDTQYF.

In DNA, the CDR3 is TGTGCCAGTAGTAGCAATCCGAGGACACTCTCTGGAAACACCATATATTTT. Its protein product is CASSSNPRTLSGNTIYF. The chain employs TRBV19 and TRBJ1-3; tentatively, D is TRBD1 (5 bases). Germline CDR1 LNHDA, CDR2 SQIVND (reference sequence). CDR3 length: 17 amino acids. The V end lost 4 bases, the J end lost 0 bases, and 16 bases lay between the germline ends.

This clone was observed a handful of times. This chain joins TRBV4-1 and TRBJ1-1, with a tentative D call TRBD1 (5 bases). This CDR3 is built from 14 residues. V lost 1 base to trimming and J lost 8 bases, with 14 bases between them. CDR1 and CDR2 (germline): MGHRA, YSYEKL. CDR3 region: CASSQVDGGEEAFF. As DNA, the CDR3 is TGCGCCAGCAGCCAAGTAGATGGGGGGGAGGAAGCTTTCTTT.

The CDR3 region has the DNA TGTGCCAGCAGTTACGTGGGAGGGGGAGGACAGCCCCAGCATTTT. Translation gives CASSYVGGGGQPQHF. The chain is built from TRBV28 and TRBJ1-5, with D possibly being TRBD1 (6 bases). V lost 4 bases and J lost 7, with 17 bases in between. Germline V gene data show CDR1 as MDHEN and CDR2 as SYDVKM. CDR3 length: 15 residues.

The chain combines TRBV5-6 with TRBJ1-5; D uncertain. The V end lost 2 bases, the J end lost 0 bases, and 6 bases lay between the germline ends. Germline values: CDR1 SGHDT, CDR2 YYEEEE. This CDR3 comprises 14 residues. The CDR3 region has the DNA TGTGCCAGCAGCTTTTCGGGTAGCAATCAGCCCCAGCATTTT. This codes for CASSFSGSNQPQHF.

The chain is built from TRBV5-1 and TRBJ2-5; TRBD1 matches 9 bases. The CDR3 contains 16 residues. The V gene end was trimmed by 4 bases and the J gene end by 2 bases; junction bases not matched to a gene: 9. Per germline, CDR1 SGHRS and CDR2 YFSETQ. In DNA form, the CDR3 reads TGCGCCAGCAGCAAACGAGGACAGGGGCCTCAAGAGACCCAGTACTTC. Encoded protein: CASSKRGQGPQETQYF.